This paragraph reports one T cell receptor (beta chain). Its cognate antigen is unknown. This entry belongs to a study of cytomegalovirus exposure and HLA in healthy donors. The study's findings and limits: In a later analysis, fewer than 20,000 TCR beta sequences were associated with HLA alleles at 0.05 false discovery rate. CMV serostatus was the sole immune exposure data available. Rarity marked most TCR sequences, yet some public TCRs occurred in many donors.

Primers included in the PCR were 60 Vbeta and 13 Jbeta primers. Repertoires were generated with immunoSEQ multiplex PCR, while TCRdb's copy carries only in-frame clones and drops some. The table includes under 200,000 clones, approximately 80% detected once. Trimming removed 0 bases from V and 1 base from J; junction bases left unmatched: 1. There are 15 residues in the CDR3. Germline lookup yields CDR1 SGDLS and CDR2 YYNGEE. The genes are TRBV9 and TRBJ1-1, with 9 positions matching TRBD1. The sample comprised PBMCs. The TCR originated in a male donor in good health and CMV-seropositive. The CDR3: CASSVEDRGNTEAFF. For the CDR3, the DNA is TGTGCCAGCAGCGTAGAGGACAGGGGGAACACTGAAGCTTTCTTT.